These 2 T cell receptor beta chains share one sample of origin, sequenced in a study of Graves' ophthalmopathy and Graves' hyperthyroidism. RNA transcripts yielded amplified TCR beta CDR3 regions. An opening RT-PCR round employed HTBI primers and preceded a second-round multiplex PCR. Using its own MiXCR run on the multiplex PCR reads, TCRdb lists one record per CDR3 protein. The sample holds about 390,000 distinct CDR3 sequences, approximately 18% seen once. The sequenced sample was peripheral blood. The receptor set was obtained from an adult woman with stable Graves' hyperthyroidism.

Ten or more counts support this clonotype. The chain employs TRBV29-1 and TRBJ2-5; D may be TRBD1 (5 bases). Germline assignment: CDR1 SQVTM and CDR2 ANQGSEA. The length of the CDR3 is 12 residues. With 4 bases removed from V and 4 bases from J, the gap between germline ends came to 10 bases. The CDR3 sequence: CSVAQGRETQYF. In DNA, the CDR3 is TGCAGCGTTGCGCAGGGTAGAGAGACCCAGTACTTC.

This clonotype was seen at least ten times. A much larger clone differs from this one at a single base, so this may be a read error. The rearrangement uses TRBV10-3 and TRBJ2-7; the match to TRBD1 covers 9 bases. From germline, CDR1 is ENHRY and CDR2 SYGVKD. V trimming: 11 bases; J trimming: 3 bases; junction bases outside the gene matches: 5. The length of the CDR3 is 12 residues. The CDR3 here is CAGRDRDYEQYF. The CDR3 nucleotides are TGTGCCGGCCGGGACAGGGACTACGAGCAGTACTTC.